Below, 17 T cell receptor beta chains from the same sample are listed, as sequenced in a study of T cells in women clearing cervical HPV infection. Produced via immunoSEQ multiplex PCR; TCRdb's table is partial and in-frame only. The sample table sets out about 48,000 clones. Source material: blood buffy coat. The receptors were sampled from a woman between 18 and 69 years old with a cervical HPV16 infection that either progressed to CIN3+ or cleared (not recorded which).

Note on this clone: From the germline J gene comes the end of the CDR3, since the read stops 3 residues before it. The gene calls are TRBV10-1 and TRBJ1-3, with D tentatively TRBD1 (6 bases). Germline CDR1 is WNHNN and CDR2 is SYGVQD (reference sequence). This CDR3 is built from 13 residues. The V and J ends lost 7 bases and 2 bases respectively, with 9 bases between them. The DNA read from the CDR3 is TGCGCCAGCACCTGGACAGCTGGAAACACC. This codes for CASTWTAGNT. The complete CDR3 reads CASTWTAGNTIYF.

As for this clone: Coverage ceases 3 residues before the CDR3 finishes, and the germline J gene fills in the end. The chain is built from TRBV28 and TRBJ1-4; 8 bases match TRBD1. After removal of 5 bases from V and 3 bases from J, the junction contained 17 bases not matched to a gene. Germline CDR1 is MDHEN and CDR2 is SYDVKM. The CDR3 is 19 amino acids. CDR3 DNA, as far as it was read: TGTGCCAGCAGTATAAACAGGGGGGGACAGAGGATCCCTAATGAAAAA. This translates into CASSINRGGQRIPNEK. In full, the CDR3 is CASSINRGGQRIPNEKLFF.

Details on this clone: The sequenced fragment ends 3 residues before the CDR3 boundary, so the rest is inferred from the germline J gene. J is TRBJ2-1 and V is TRBV29-1, with 8 bases that match TRBD1. This CDR3 is 12 amino acids long. The J segment lost 6 bases and the V segment lost 7 bases, leaving 5 bases of the junction unmatched. Germline V lookup: CDR1 SQVTM, CDR2 ANQGSEA. The CDR3 protein is CSADRGGNEQFF. CDR3 DNA (partial): TGCAGCGCCGACAGGGGTGGCAATGAG.

The part of the CDR3 DNA that was read is TGCAGCGCCCAAAGGGGCTCCTACGAG. Residues: CSAQRGSYE. The full-length CDR3 reads as CSAQRGSYEQYF. The chain couples TRBV29-1 to TRBJ2-7, with D tentatively TRBD1 (5 bases). Read coverage stops 3 residues before the CDR3 terminus; the germline J gene supplies the remainder. The CDR3 is made up of 12 amino acids. Germline V gene sequence: CDR1 SQVTM, CDR2 ANQGSEA. V gave up 7 bases and J gave up 0 bases, with 10 bases separating them.

CDR3 residues: CASSVSGRLREQYF. The sequenced CDR3 bases are TGTGCCAGCAGCGTTAGCGGGAGATTGCGCGAG. This sequence joins TRBV11-2 and TRBJ2-7; 9 nucleotides agree with TRBD2. The sequence runs out 3 residues before the end of the CDR3; the remainder is reconstructed from the germline J gene. The CDR3 runs 14 residues. V shed 5 bases, J shed 6 bases, and the junction held 8 bases outside the gene matches. Germline CDR1 is SGHAT and CDR2 is FQNNGV.

About this clone: Read coverage stops 3 residues before the CDR3 terminus; the germline J gene supplies the remainder. The V gene is TRBV7-2, the J gene TRBJ2-3; the D gene is possibly TRBD1 (7 bases). In germline, CDR1 is SGHTA, CDR2 FQGNSA. This CDR3 is built from 15 residues. CDR3: CASSPSSGGSVPQYF. The covered CDR3 bases are TGTGCCAGCAGCCCCAGTTCAGGGGGGTCTGTGCCG.

Regarding this clone: The read terminates 3 residues ahead of where the CDR3 ends, so the germline J gene completes it. The V and J genes are TRBV11-2 and TRBJ1-2; maybe TRBD1 (5 bases). Trimming removed 2 bases from V and 4 bases from J, with 8 bases in between. Germline assignment: CDR1 SGHAT and CDR2 FQNNGV. CDR3 length: 13 amino acids. CDR3 DNA, as far as it was read: TGTGCCAGCAGCTTATCGCAGGGCTATGGC. As protein: CASSLSQGYG. The entire CDR3 protein is CASSLSQGYGYTF. Filled out from reference TRBV11-2 and TRBJ1-2, the complete variable domain reads EAGVAQSPRYKIIEKRQSVAFWCNPISGHATLYWYQQILGQGPKLLIQFQNNGVVDDSQLPKDRFSAERLKGVDSTLKIQPAKLEDSAVYLCASSLSQGYGYTFGSGTRLTVV.

On this clone: The CDR3 end lies 3 residues beyond the end of the read and is filled in from the germline J gene. This chain connects TRBV19 to TRBJ2-7, with 7 bases lining up with TRBD2. CDR1 LNHDA and CDR2 SQIVND come from the germline V gene (reference sequence). The CDR3 consists of 13 residues. The ends lost 8 bases at V and 2 bases at J; junction bases unmatched: 6. The part of the CDR3 DNA that was read is TGTGCCAGTCGCCACAGCGGGACCTACGAG. This gives the protein CASRHSGTYE. The complete CDR3 reads CASRHSGTYEQYF.

Comments on this clone: The read comes to an end 3 residues before the CDR3 does, leaving the germline J gene to fill in the end. The chain is built from TRBV12-5 and TRBJ2-7; TRBD1 matches 9 bases. V dropped 11 bases and J dropped 2; count of bases not matched to a gene: 7. The CDR3 extends over 13 amino acids. CDR1 is LGHNT and CDR2 is FRNRAP in the germline V gene. The covered CDR3 bases are TGTGCTGGTCCCGGGACAGGGCCCTACGAG. Protein product: CAGPGTGPYE. In full, the CDR3 is CAGPGTGPYEQYF.

As regards this clone: The read comes to an end 3 residues before the CDR3 does, leaving the germline J gene to fill in the end. The gene calls are TRBV7-3 and TRBJ1-1, with 7 positions matching TRBD1. This CDR3 contains 16 residues. Germline CDR1 SGHTA, CDR2 FQGTGA. With V trimmed by 2 bases and J by 0 bases, 6 bases remained unmatched. The CDR3 here is CASSLAQGRMNTEAFF. The sequenced CDR3 bases are TGTGCCAGCAGCTTAGCACAGGGGAGGATGAACACTGAA.

The CDR3 sequence is CSARSGQGPQNYNSPLHF. The sequenced CDR3 bases are TGCAGTGCTCGCTCGGGACAGGGGCCTCAAAATTATAATTCACCC. J is TRBJ1-6 and V is TRBV20-1, with 10 bases lining up with TRBD1. The CDR3 end falls 3 residues outside the read, so it is completed with the germline J gene. Germline CDR1 and CDR2: DFQATT and SNEGSKA (reference sequence). This CDR3 is built from 18 residues. With V trimmed by 5 bases and J by 4 bases, 14 bases remained unmatched.

As for this clone: The read terminates 3 residues ahead of where the CDR3 ends, so the germline J gene completes it. This sequence joins TRBV19 and TRBJ2-5, with 13 bases matching TRBD2. CDR3 length equals 16 residues. Germline-derived CDR1 and CDR2 are LNHDA and SQIVND (reference sequence). V lost 1 base to trimming and J lost 7 bases; unmatched junction nucleotides: 6. The CDR3 here is CASSIVGTSGVGTQYF. The part of the CDR3 DNA that was read is TGTGCCAGTAGTATAGTGGGGACTAGCGGGGTTGGGACC.

As concerns this clone: The CDR3 extends 3 residues past the end of the read, so its final part is completed from the germline J gene. V usage is TRBV2 and J usage is TRBJ2-7; perhaps TRBD1 as D (5 bases). The CDR3 consists of 13 residues. V was pared by 7 bases and J by 0 bases, with 10 bases between. The germline V gene encodes CDR1 SNHLY and CDR2 FYNNEI. The CDR3: CASMLQGSYEQYF. CDR3 DNA (partial): TGTGCCAGCATGTTGCAGGGCTCCTACGAG.

On this clone: The read ends 3 residues shy of where the CDR3 ends; the end is completed using the germline J gene. The rearrangement joins TRBV19 to TRBJ2-2; 9 bases match TRBD2. The J segment lost 4 bases and the V segment lost 4 bases, leaving 7 bases of the junction unmatched. The CDR3 consists of 16 residues. CDR1 and CDR2 (germline): LNHDA, SQIVND (reference sequence). Here the CDR3 reads CASSTGTSYSTGELFF. CDR3 DNA (partial): TGTGCCAGTAGTACCGGGACTAGCTATAGCACCGGGGAG.

With regard to this clone: Coverage ceases 3 residues before the CDR3 finishes, and the germline J gene fills in the end. The chain links TRBV19 to TRBJ2-2, with D perhaps matching TRBD1 (5 bases). V was clipped by 3 bases and J by 6 bases, with 14 bases between them. The CDR3 is made up of 15 amino acids. From germline, CDR1 is LNHDA and CDR2 SQIVND (reference sequence). The DNA read from the CDR3 is TGTGCCAGTAGTATCCTACACTCAGGGTCCGGGGAG. Its protein product is CASSILHSGSGE. The entire CDR3 protein is CASSILHSGSGELFF. Together with reference TRBV19 and TRBJ2-2, the CDR3 gives the full variable domain: DGGITQSPKYLFRKEGQNVTLSCEQNLNHDAMYWYRQDPGQGLRLIYYSQIVNDFQKGDIAEGYSVSREKKESFPLTVTSAQKNPTAFYLCASSILHSGSGELFFGEGSRLTVL.

Comment on this clone: Coverage ceases 3 residues before the CDR3 finishes, and the germline J gene fills in the end. V gene TRBV28 combines with J gene TRBJ1-4; D gene ambiguous. CDR1 is MDHEN, CDR2 SYDVKM, per germline. The CDR3 covers 16 residues. V was trimmed by 8 bases and J by 0 bases, leaving 16 bases between them. The sequenced part of the CDR3 DNA is TGTGCCAGCTCTACGAGCGGTGATACAACTAATGAAAAA. Encoded protein: CASSTSGDTTNEK. The entire CDR3 sequence reads CASSTSGDTTNEKLFF.

In regard to this clone: Read data end 3 residues before the CDR3 end; the end is taken from the germline J gene. The J gene is TRBJ2-1, the V gene TRBV20-1; maybe TRBD2 (6 bases). V lost 7 bases to trimming and J lost 1 base, with 17 bases between them. CDR1 DFQATT and CDR2 SNEGSKA come from the germline V gene (reference sequence). The CDR3 totals 15 residues. The chain's CDR3 is CSGRSGGSSYNEQFF. The sequenced part of the CDR3 DNA is TGCAGTGGTCGATCCGGGGGATCTTCCTACAATGAG.